This T cell receptor beta chain was sequenced in a study of monozygotic twins with inflammatory bowel disease. Study results and caveats: The study found lower TCRbeta diversity (inverse Simpson) in IBD patients than in healthy co-twins.

TCRdb re-called the 5' RACE reads; one entry per CDR3 protein, DNA not given. The sample includes a few hundred thousand distinct CDR3 sequences. In germline, CDR1 is DFQATT, CDR2 SNEGSKA (reference sequence). CDR3 length equals 11 residues. With regard to this clonotype: Its antigen is still unknown.

This receptor was identified in a human donor with ulcerative colitis or Crohn's disease, or a healthy co-twin of an affected twin (not recorded which). The rearrangement uses TRBV20-1 and TRBJ2-1; there is no DNA to check the TCRdb D call of TRBD2. The sequenced sample consisted of blood. This chain's CDR3 is CSASREEEQFF.